The T cell receptor (beta chain) under discussion was sequenced for a study of cytomegalovirus exposure and HLA in healthy donors. Study-wide context: Most genotyped donors, around 78% of 300 to 400, had Caucasian-associated genetic ancestry.

Healthy bone marrow donors made up the donor group. Germline CDR1 reads MRHNA; CDR2 reads SNTAGT. The CDR3 has 14 amino acids. V lost 5 bases and J lost 0; bases outside the gene matches: 2. This clone was counted a few times. Its antigen is currently unknown. 60 Vbeta and 13 Jbeta primers were used in PCR. Assay used: immunoSEQ multiplex PCR; TCRdb lists only in-frame clones, some missing. Among roughly 110,000 clones listed, approximately 84% were seen once. Overall study results and limits: Despite most TCR sequences being rare, some public TCRs occurred in many donors. Sequencing likely generated an artifact that appeared as a cluster of highly shared sequence variants.

The rearrangement links TRBV6-4 to TRBJ2-3; 7 nucleotides align to TRBD1. This sequence originates from a man between 25 and 39 years old in good health and CMV-seronegative. The source material was PBMCs. The CDR3, as DNA: TGTGCCAGCAGTCCGGGACAGAGCACAGATACGCAGTATTTT. Protein product: CASSPGQSTDTQYF.